This TCR beta chain is from a study of T cells in tumors after PD-1 blockade. Study at large: Daily vismodegib 150 mg continued in a subset of anti-PD-1-treated patients.

Profiled with immunoSEQ multiplex PCR; TCRdb holds only in-frame clones, not every one. The data show about 63,000 clones, around two thirds seen once. The study, taken as a whole, reports: Blood contained about two fifths of the tumor's TCR clonotypes.

A word on this clone: No antigen is known for it.

The CDR3 extends over 15 amino acids. Germline V gene sequence: CDR1 SGHRS, CDR2 YFSETQ. The V and J ends lost 4 bases and 7 bases, in that order; junction bases with no gene match: 9. The starting material was PBMCs, obtained after anti-PD-1 treatment. This TCR was sampled from a human donor with basal cell carcinoma. The chain couples TRBV5-1 to TRBJ2-3; 10 bases align to TRBD2. The CDR3 spells CASSLRLAGAHTQYF. The CDR3 nucleotides are TGCGCCAGCAGCCTCCGGCTAGCGGGGGCCCATACGCAGTATTTT.